This paragraph reports one TCR beta chain. The CDR3 runs 14 residues. V was trimmed by 2 bases and J by 8 bases, leaving 13 bases between them. Germline CDR1 and CDR2: PRHDT and FYEKMQ (reference sequence). This sample was taken from a study of CD8 T cells in ankylosing spondylitis. TCRdb called the 5' RACE reads again in MiXCR, with one record for every CDR3 protein. The sample has 200,000 to 250,000 distinct CDR3 sequences, approximately 8% seen once; the top ten hold around 4.8%. The V call is TRBV13, the J call TRBJ2-1; D might be TRBD2 (5 bases). The clonotype originates from a female donor with ankylosing spondylitis or in good health (not recorded which). Input material: blood, either unsorted or a sorted T cell fraction (not recorded which). CDR3 sequence reads: CASSLSLKRDEQFF. CDR3 bases: TGTGCCAGCAGCTTAAGTCTCAAGAGGGATGAGCAGTTCTTC.